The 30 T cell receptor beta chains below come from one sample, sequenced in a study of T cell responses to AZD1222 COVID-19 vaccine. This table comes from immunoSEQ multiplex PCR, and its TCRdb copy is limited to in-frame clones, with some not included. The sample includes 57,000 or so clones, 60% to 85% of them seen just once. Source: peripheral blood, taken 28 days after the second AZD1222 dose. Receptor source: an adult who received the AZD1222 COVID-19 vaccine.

CDR3 in amino acids: CASSLSSGGTGELFF. The DNA for the CDR3 is TGCGCCAGCAGCTTGTCGAGCGGGGGCACCGGGGAGCTGTTTTTT. V and J are TRBV5-1 and TRBJ2-2, with 8 positions matching TRBD2. The length of the CDR3 is 15 residues. CDR1 and CDR2 from the germline V gene are SGHRS and YFSETQ. J was trimmed by 4 bases and V by 1 base; bases with no gene match: 3.

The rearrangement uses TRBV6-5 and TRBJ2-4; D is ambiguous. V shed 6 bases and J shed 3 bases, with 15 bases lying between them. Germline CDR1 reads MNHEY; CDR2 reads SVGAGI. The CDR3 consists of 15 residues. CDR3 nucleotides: TGTGCCAGCAGGGCGGTCGCCGTAGGCAAAAACATTCAGTACTTC. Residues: CASRAVAVGKNIQYF.

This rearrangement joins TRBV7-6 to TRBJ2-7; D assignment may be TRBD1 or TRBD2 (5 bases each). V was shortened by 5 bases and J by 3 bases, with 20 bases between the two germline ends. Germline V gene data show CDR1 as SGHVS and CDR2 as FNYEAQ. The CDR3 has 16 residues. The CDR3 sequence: CASSLGTGLRNYEQYF. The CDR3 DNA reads TGTGCCAGCAGCCTAGGGACCGGCCTCAGGAACTACGAGCAGTACTTC.

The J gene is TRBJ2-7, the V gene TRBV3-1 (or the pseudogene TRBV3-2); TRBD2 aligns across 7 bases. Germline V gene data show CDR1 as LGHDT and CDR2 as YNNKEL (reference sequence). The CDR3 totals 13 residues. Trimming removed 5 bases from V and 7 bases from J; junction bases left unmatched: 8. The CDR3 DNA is TGTGCCAGCAGCTTCTCGGGGGGTGGGGAGCAGTACTTC. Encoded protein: CASSFSGGGEQYF.

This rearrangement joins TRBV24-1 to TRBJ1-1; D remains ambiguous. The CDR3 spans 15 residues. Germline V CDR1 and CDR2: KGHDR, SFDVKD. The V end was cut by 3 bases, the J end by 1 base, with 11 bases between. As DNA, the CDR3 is TGTGCCACCAGTGATCCTGTCGACGGGAACACTGAAGCTTTCTTT. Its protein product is CATSDPVDGNTEAFF.

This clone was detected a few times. CDR3 sequence: CAWTQDRATNEQFF. The CDR3 nucleotides are TGTGCCTGGACCCAGGACAGGGCTACGAATGAGCAGTTCTTC. V and J are TRBV30 and TRBJ2-1, with 8 bases matching TRBD1. CDR3 length: 14 amino acids. The V and J ends lost 4 bases and 7 bases, in that order; junction bases with no gene match: 9. The germline V gene has CDR1 GTSNPN and CDR2 SVGIG (reference sequence).

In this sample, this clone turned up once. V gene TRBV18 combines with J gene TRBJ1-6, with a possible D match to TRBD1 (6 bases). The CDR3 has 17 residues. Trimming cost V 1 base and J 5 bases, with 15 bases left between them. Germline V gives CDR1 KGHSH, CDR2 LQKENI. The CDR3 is CASSPRPTGNNNSPLHF. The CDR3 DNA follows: TGTGCCAGCTCACCACGACCGACAGGAAACAATAATTCACCCCTCCACTTT.

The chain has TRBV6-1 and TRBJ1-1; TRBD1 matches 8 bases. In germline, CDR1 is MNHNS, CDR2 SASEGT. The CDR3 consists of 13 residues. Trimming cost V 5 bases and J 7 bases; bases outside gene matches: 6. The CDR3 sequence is CASSWDRPSEAFF. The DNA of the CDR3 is TGTGCCAGCAGTTGGGACAGGCCAAGTGAAGCTTTCTTT.

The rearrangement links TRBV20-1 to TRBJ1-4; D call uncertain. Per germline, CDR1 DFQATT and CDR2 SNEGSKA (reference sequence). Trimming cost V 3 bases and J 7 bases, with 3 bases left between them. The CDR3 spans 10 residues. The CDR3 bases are TGCAGTGCTAGTCGTGAAAAACTGTTTTTT. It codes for CSASREKLFF.

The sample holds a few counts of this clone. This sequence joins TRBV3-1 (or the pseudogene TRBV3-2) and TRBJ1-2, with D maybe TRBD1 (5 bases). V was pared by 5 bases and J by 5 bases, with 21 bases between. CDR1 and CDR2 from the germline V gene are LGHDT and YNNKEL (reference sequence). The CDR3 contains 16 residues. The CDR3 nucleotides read TGTGCCAGCAGCTGCCAAGGACCAGGGTTTTGTTATGGCTACACCTTC. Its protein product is CASSCQGPGFCYGYTF.

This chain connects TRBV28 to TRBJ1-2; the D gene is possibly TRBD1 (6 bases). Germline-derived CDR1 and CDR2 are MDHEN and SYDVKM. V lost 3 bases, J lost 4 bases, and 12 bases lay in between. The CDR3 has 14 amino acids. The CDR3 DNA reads TGTGCCAGCAGTTTGTTCGACAGGACCTATGGCTACACCTTC. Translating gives CASSLFDRTYGYTF.

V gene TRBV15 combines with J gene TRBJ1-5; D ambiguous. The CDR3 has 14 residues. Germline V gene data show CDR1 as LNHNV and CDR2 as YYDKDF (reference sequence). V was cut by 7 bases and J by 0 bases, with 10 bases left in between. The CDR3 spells CATTVDDSNQPQHF. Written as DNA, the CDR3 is TGTGCCACCACTGTGGACGATAGCAATCAGCCCCAGCATTTT.

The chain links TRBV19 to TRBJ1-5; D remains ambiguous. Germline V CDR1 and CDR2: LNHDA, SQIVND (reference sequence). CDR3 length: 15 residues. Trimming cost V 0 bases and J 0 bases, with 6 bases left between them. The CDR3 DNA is TGTGCCAGTAGTATAGAGGATTTTAGCAATCAGCCCCAGCATTTT. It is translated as CASSIEDFSNQPQHF.

The CDR3 loop reads CASSIRGNQPQHF. The CDR3 DNA is TGTGCCAGCAGTATCAGAGGCAATCAGCCCCAGCATTTT. The rearrangement links TRBV28 to TRBJ1-5, with D hard to call. Trimming left V 5 bases short and J 2 bases short, with 7 bases between. The germline V gene encodes CDR1 MDHEN and CDR2 SYDVKM. CDR3 length equals 13 residues.

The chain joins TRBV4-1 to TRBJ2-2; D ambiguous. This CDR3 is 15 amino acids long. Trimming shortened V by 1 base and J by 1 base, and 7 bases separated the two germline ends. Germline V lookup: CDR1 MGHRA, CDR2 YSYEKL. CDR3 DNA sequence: TGCGCCAGCAGCCAAGCGTGGGGGAACACCGGGGAGCTGTTTTTT. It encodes CASSQAWGNTGELFF.

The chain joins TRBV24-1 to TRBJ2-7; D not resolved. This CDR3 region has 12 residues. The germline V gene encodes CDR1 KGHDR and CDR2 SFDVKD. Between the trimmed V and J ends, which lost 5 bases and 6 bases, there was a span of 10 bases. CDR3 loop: CATSVNVPEQYF. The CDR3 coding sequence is TGTGCCACCAGTGTAAATGTCCCCGAGCAGTACTTC.

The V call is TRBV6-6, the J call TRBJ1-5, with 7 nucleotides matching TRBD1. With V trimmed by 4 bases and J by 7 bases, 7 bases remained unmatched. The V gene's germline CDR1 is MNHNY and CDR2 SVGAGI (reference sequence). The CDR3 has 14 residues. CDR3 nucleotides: TGTGCCAGCAGTTCCCGACAGGGTGGGCAGCCCCAGCATTTT. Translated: CASSSRQGGQPQHF.

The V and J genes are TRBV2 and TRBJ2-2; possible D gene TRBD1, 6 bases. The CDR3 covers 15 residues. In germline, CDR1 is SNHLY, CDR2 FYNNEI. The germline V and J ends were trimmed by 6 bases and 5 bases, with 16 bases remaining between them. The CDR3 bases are TGTGCCAGCAGGGCACAGGGAACTCCAACCGGGGAGCTGTTTTTT. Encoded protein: CASRAQGTPTGELFF.

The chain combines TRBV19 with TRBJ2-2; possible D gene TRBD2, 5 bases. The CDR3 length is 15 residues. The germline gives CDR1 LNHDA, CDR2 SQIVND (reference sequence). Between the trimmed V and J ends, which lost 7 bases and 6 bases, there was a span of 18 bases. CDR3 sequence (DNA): TGTGCCAGTAAGGGAGCGTTCCTCCAGGCCGGGGAGCTGTTTTTT. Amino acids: CASKGAFLQAGELFF.

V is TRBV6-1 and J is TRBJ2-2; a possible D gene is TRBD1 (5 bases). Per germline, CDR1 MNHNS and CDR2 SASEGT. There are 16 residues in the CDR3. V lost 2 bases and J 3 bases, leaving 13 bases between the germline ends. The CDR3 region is CASSEYQGSYTGELFF. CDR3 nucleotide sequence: TGTGCCAGCAGTGAATATCAGGGCAGTTACACCGGGGAGCTGTTTTTT.

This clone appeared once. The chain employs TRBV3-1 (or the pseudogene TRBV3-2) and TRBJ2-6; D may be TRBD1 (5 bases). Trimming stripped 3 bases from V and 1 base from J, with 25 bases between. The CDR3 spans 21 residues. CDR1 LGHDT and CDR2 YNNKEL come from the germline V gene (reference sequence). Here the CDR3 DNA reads TGTGCCAGCAGCCATACAAAACACAGGTCCATAGAGATGTCTGGGGCCAACGTCCTGACTTTC. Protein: CASSHTKHRSIEMSGANVLTF.

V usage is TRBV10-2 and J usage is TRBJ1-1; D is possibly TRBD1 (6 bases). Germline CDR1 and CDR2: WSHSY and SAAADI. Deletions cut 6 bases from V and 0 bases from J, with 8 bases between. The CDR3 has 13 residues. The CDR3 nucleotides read TGCGCCAGCAGGGACAGCATGAACACTGAAGCTTTCTTT. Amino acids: CASRDSMNTEAFF.

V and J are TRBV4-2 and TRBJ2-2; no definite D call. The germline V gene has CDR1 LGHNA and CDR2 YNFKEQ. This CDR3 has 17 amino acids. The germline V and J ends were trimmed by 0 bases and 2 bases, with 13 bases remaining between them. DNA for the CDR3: TGTGCCAGCAGCCAAGATCTCGCCGCCCGAAACACCGGGGAGCTGTTTTTT. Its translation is CASSQDLAARNTGELFF.

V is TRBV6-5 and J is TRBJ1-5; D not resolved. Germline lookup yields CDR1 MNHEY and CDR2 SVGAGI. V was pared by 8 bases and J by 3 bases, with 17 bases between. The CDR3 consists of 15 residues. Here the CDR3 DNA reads TGTGCCAGCCAGCGGGCCTTGGGCTCCAATCAGCCCCAGCATTTT. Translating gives CASQRALGSNQPQHF.

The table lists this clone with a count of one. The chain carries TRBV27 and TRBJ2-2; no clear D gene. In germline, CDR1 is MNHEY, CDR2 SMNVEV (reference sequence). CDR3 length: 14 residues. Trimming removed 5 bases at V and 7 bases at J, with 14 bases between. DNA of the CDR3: TGTGCCAGCAGTCCGCGCTGGGCGAACGGGGAGCTGTTTTTT. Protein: CASSPRWANGELFF.

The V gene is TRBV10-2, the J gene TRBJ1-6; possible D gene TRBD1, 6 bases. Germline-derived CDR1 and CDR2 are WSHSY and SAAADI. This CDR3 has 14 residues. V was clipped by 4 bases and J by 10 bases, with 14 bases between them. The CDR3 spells CASSVTGLRSPLHF. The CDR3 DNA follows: TGCGCCAGCAGTGTTACAGGGTTAAGATCACCCCTCCACTTT.

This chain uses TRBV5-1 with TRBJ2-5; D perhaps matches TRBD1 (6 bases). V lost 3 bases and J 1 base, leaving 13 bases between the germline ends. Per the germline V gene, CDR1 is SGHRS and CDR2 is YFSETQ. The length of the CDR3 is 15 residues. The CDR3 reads CASSYRNRAQETQYF. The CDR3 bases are TGCGCCAGCAGCTATCGCAACAGGGCCCAAGAGACCCAGTACTTC.

CDR3 coding DNA: TGTGCCAGCAGCGTATCTCTCGGCGGGGGGAATACAGATACGCAGTATTTT. Amino acid sequence: CASSVSLGGGNTDTQYF. V usage is TRBV9 and J usage is TRBJ2-3; 8 bases line up with TRBD2. Germline CDR1 is SGDLS and CDR2 is YYNGEE. V was pared by 1 base and J by 3 bases, with 10 bases of the junction left unmatched. The CDR3 runs 17 residues.

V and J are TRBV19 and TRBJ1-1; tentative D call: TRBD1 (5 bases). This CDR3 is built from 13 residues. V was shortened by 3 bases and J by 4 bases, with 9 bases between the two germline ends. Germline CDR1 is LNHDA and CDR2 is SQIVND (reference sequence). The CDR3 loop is CASSMRGTTEAFF. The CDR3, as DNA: TGTGCCAGTAGTATGAGAGGGACCACTGAAGCTTTCTTT.

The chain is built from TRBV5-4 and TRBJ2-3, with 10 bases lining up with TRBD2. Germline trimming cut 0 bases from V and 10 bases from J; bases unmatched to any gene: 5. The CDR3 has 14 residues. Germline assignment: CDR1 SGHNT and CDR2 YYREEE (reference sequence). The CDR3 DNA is TGTGCCAGCAGCTTGGGGCTAGCGGGGGAGGCGCAGTATTTT. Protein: CASSLGLAGEAQYF.